The clone carrying this T cell receptor beta chain was found many times. TCRdb independently ran MiXCR on the reads; one entry per CDR3 protein. In the table there are 300,000 or so distinct CDR3 sequences, roughly 9.3% of which are singletons. Germline V lookup: CDR1 SGHVS, CDR2 FQNEAQ. This CDR3 spans 22 amino acids. Trimming at V came to 6 bases and at J to 3 bases, leaving 25 bases not matched to a gene. The sample originates from a study of T cell repertoires in cytomegalovirus infection. Study in general: CMV infection together with matching HLA type was indicated by public TCR beta signatures.

The sequenced sample consisted of PBMCs. The receptor was isolated from a human donor in good health (CMV status not recorded). Some clones in this sample may be carry-over from other donors' samples. This chain uses TRBV7-8 with TRBJ2-5; 13 positions agree with TRBD2. The CDR3 loop reads CASRSPGTSGVVRVLSEETQYF. The CDR3 DNA reads TGTGCCAGCAGATCACCCGGGACTAGCGGGGTTGTTCGAGTTCTATCCGAAGAGACCCAGTACTTC.